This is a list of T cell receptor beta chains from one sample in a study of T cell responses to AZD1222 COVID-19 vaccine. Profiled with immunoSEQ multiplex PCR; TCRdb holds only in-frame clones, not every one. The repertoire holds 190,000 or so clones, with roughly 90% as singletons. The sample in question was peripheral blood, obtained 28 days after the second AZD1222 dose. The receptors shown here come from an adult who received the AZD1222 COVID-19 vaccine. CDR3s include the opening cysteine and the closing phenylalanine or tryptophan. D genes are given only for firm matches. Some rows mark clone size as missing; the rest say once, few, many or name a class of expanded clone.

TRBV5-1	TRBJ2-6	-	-	CASSLASSSGANVLTF	TGCGCCAGCAGCTTGGCCAGTAGCTCTGGGGCCAACGTCCTGACTTTC
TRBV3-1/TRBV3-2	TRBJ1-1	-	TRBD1	CASSQDLGTGVEAFF	TGTGCCAGCAGCCAAGATCTGGGGACAGGGGTTGAAGCTTTCTTT
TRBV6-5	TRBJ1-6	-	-	CASMDRYSPLHF	TGTGCCAGCATGGACAGATATTCACCCCTCCACTTT
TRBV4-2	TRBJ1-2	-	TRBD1	CASSQDQDRVNYGYTF	TGTGCCAGCAGCCAAGATCAGGACAGGGTGAACTATGGCTACACCTTC
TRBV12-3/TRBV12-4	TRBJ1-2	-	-	CASSLNTGYTF	TGTGCCAGCAGTTTGAATACCGGCTACACCTTC
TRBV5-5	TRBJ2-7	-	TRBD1	CASSLQGALYEQYF	TGTGCCAGCAGCTTGCAGGGGGCCTTATACGAGCAGTACTTC
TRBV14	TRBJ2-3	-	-	CASRSGDTQYF	TGTGCCAGCAGATCGGGGGATACGCAGTATTTT
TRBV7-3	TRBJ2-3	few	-	CASSPSGRFTDTQYF	TGTGCCAGCAGCCCCTCAGGGCGTTTCACAGATACGCAGTATTTT
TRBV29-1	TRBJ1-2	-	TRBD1	CSADRSPNYGYTF	TGCAGCGCGGACAGGTCTCCTAACTATGGCTACACCTTC
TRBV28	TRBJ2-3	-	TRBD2	CASSRFGLAASTDTQYF	TGTGCCAGCAGTCGCTTCGGACTAGCTGCTAGCACAGATACGCAGTATTTT
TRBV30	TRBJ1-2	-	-	CAWSPRWTSGTGYTF	TGTGCCTGGAGTCCCCGGTGGACCTCAGGCACTGGCTACACCTTC
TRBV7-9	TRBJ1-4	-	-	CASSLAGRGGEKLFF	TGTGCCAGCAGCTTAGCAGGAAGGGGTGGCGAAAAACTGTTTTTT
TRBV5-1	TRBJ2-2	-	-	CASTPSSSIGGGELFF	TGCGCCAGCACCCCTTCTAGTAGCATTGGAGGCGGGGAGCTGTTTTTT
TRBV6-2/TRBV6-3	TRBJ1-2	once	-	CASSYGPYREDYGYTF	TGTGCCAGCAGTTACGGGCCTTACAGGGAAGACTATGGCTACACCTTC
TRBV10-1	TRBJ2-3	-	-	CASSESDGFPTDTQYF	TGCGCCAGCAGTGAGTCGGACGGCTTTCCCACAGATACGCAGTATTTT
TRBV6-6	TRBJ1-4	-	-	CASRHSATNEKLFF	TGTGCCAGCAGACACAGCGCAACTAATGAAAAACTGTTTTTT
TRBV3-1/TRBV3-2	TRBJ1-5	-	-	CASSQDIGLRGVYSNQPQHF	TGTGCCAGCAGCCAAGACATCGGTCTTAGGGGGGTGTATAGCAATCAGCCCCAGCATTTT
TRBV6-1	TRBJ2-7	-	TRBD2	CASSEALTSGNRGQYF	TGTGCCAGCAGTGAAGCCCTGACTAGCGGGAACCGGGGGCAGTACTTC
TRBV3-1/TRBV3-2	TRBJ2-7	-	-	CASSPSYRGGLEQYF	TGTGCCAGCAGCCCTTCTTACAGGGGAGGGCTCGAGCAGTACTTC
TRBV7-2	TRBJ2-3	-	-	CASSNRKRGATDTQYF	TGTGCCAGCAGTAACCGTAAACGGGGGGCAACAGATACGCAGTATTTT
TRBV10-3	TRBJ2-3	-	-	CAISDARTAGTQYF	TGTGCCATCAGTGACGCCAGAACTGCCGGTACGCAGTATTTT